One and the same sample provided the 11 T cell receptor beta chains below, sequenced in a study of blood T cell repertoires in COVID-19. TCRdb's table, derived via immunoSEQ multiplex PCR, lists solely in-frame clones and lacks some. The table lists 180,000 or so clones, 70% to 90% of them singletons, with 3.5% to 5% in the top ten. Sequenced material: PBMCs or T cells enriched from blood (not recorded which). These receptors all stem from a woman in her forties or fifties who had recovered from COVID-19.

The CDR3 sequence: CSAVGGRVVNEQFF. CDR3 nucleotide sequence: TGCAGCGCCGTCGGGGGTAGGGTGGTCAATGAGCAGTTCTTC. V usage is TRBV29-1 and J usage is TRBJ2-1; the D gene is possibly TRBD2 (6 bases). Germline V gives CDR1 SQVTM, CDR2 ANQGSEA. V was pared by 7 bases and J by 6 bases, with 19 bases between. The CDR3 has 14 amino acids.

This clone came up a few times. This rearrangement joins TRBV6-4 to TRBJ2-7; maybe TRBD1 (6 bases). This CDR3 region has 12 residues. The germline CDR1 and CDR2 sequences are MRHNA and SNTAGT. V was pared by 10 bases and J by 3 bases, with 13 bases between. CDR3 sequence (DNA): TGTGCCACAGGACAGTCTCACTACGAGCAGTACGTC. This encodes CATGQSHYEQYV.

This clone was seen only a few times. The chain links TRBV11-2 to TRBJ2-1, with 8 bases identical to TRBD2. Trimming cost V 1 base and J 5 bases; bases outside gene matches: 4. Germline V gene lookup returns CDR1 SGHAT and CDR2 FQNNGV. This CDR3 is 15 amino acids long. The CDR3 bases are TGTGCCAGCAGCTTAGCAGCGGGAGTAAACAATGAGCAGTTCTTC. Its translation: CASSLAAGVNNEQFF.

V is TRBV28 and J is TRBJ2-6, with D perhaps TRBD1 (6 bases). V was cut by 5 bases and J by 2 bases, with 10 bases left in between. This CDR3 has 15 residues. CDR1 and CDR2 from the germline V gene are MDHEN and SYDVKM. The CDR3 DNA is TGTGCCAGCAGTCCTAACAGGGCTGGGGCCAACGTCCTGACTTTC. It encodes CASSPNRAGANVLTF.

J is TRBJ2-1 and V is TRBV11-2; 7 bases map to TRBD2. V lost 5 bases to trimming and J lost 1 base; unmatched junction nucleotides: 11. The CDR3 spans 17 residues. Germline lookup yields CDR1 SGHAT and CDR2 FQNNGV. The CDR3 sequence: CASSPGPAGMSYNEQFF. The DNA for the CDR3 is TGTGCCAGCAGCCCCGGTCCAGCGGGGATGTCCTACAATGAGCAGTTCTTC.

The V call is TRBV2, the J call TRBJ2-5; 8 bases match TRBD1. CDR3 length equals 11 residues. Germline V lookup: CDR1 SNHLY, CDR2 FYNNEI. The junction had 4 bases not matched to a gene; V was cut back by 7 bases and J by 9 bases. In DNA form, the CDR3 reads TGTGCCAGCAAGCCGACAGGGGCCCAGTACTTC. The encoded protein is CASKPTGAQYF.

V and J are TRBV3-1 (or the pseudogene TRBV3-2) and TRBJ1-2; weak D call: TRBD1 (5 bases). The CDR3 loop spans 15 amino acids. The germline CDR1 and CDR2 sequences are LGHDT and YNNKEL (reference sequence). V was cut by 3 bases and J by 7 bases, with 18 bases left in between. The CDR3: CASSHPGEGRGGYTF. The CDR3 bases are TGTGCCAGCAGCCACCCCGGGGAGGGGAGGGGTGGCTACACCTTC.

The V gene is TRBV9, the J gene TRBJ2-5, with 12 bases identical to TRBD2. CDR3 length equals 16 residues. The germline CDR1 and CDR2 sequences are SGDLS and YYNGEE. With V trimmed by 4 bases and J by 1 base, 5 bases remained unmatched. The CDR3 DNA reads as TGTGCCAGCAGCACCAGACTAGCGGGGGCCCAAGAGACCCAGTACTTC. The encoded protein is CASSTRLAGAQETQYF.

The V gene is TRBV18, the J gene TRBJ1-2; D remains unclear. The CDR3 has 14 residues. Trimming removed 1 base at V and 3 bases at J, with 9 bases between. Germline V lookup: CDR1 KGHSH, CDR2 LQKENI. The chain's CDR3 is CASSPRNGDYGYTF. In DNA form, the CDR3 reads TGTGCCAGCTCACCACGGAACGGGGACTATGGCTACACCTTC.

Points on this clone: At the DNA level, this CDR3 is encoded by other sequences in the same sample as well. The rearrangement links TRBV12-3 or TRBV12-4 to TRBJ2-5, with D perhaps matching TRBD2 (6 bases). CDR3 length: 13 residues. V lost 5 bases, J lost 2 bases, and 9 bases lay in between. The DNA for the CDR3 is TGTGCCAGCAGTCTGCGGGAACAAGAGACCCAGTACTTC. It yields the protein CASSLREQETQYF.

V gene TRBV5-5 combines with J gene TRBJ1-1; TRBD1 is a possible D gene (5 bases). V dropped 4 bases and J dropped 1 base, with 11 bases sitting between them. This CDR3 has 14 residues. Germline assignment: CDR1 SGHKS and CDR2 YYEKEE (reference sequence). This CDR3 reads CASSRGGSNTEAFF. DNA for the CDR3: TGTGCCAGCAGCCGCGGGGGGTCGAACACTGAAGCTTTCTTT.